This T cell receptor beta chain stems from a study of a mutant IDH1 vaccine in newly diagnosed glioma. Study in general: Patients were started on vaccination 4-6 weeks after radiotherapy alone, or with temozolomide cycles. Study-level results: A vaccine-induced immune response developed in more than 85% of the patients. The authors found pseudoprogression apparently unrelated to changes in top peripheral T cell clonotypes.

CDR1 and CDR2 from the germline V gene are LNHDA and SQIVND (reference sequence). Trimming removed 5 bases at V and 4 bases at J, with 17 bases between. This CDR3 is built from 16 residues. Some clones are missing from TCRdb's copy, which holds only in-frame ones; the method was immunoSEQ multiplex PCR. Counted here are tens of thousands of clones, around 85% occurring once; the ten biggest clones make up around 1.6%. As to this clone: What it binds is not known.

Time point defined: week 35, safety follow-up. Topical imiquimod was applied with each vaccine dose, which held 300 ug of mutant IDH1 20-mer peptide. Specimen: PBMCs, collected from a glioma patient whose treatment included an IDH1 peptide vaccine. The chain combines TRBV19 with TRBJ1-4, with D possibly being TRBD1 (6 bases). The clonotype comes from a man aged 40-55 years with glioma. DNA of the CDR3: TGTGCCAGTAGTTCTTTCCAGCTACAGGGTAATGAAAAACTGTTTTTT. Translated, it gives CASSSFQLQGNEKLFF.